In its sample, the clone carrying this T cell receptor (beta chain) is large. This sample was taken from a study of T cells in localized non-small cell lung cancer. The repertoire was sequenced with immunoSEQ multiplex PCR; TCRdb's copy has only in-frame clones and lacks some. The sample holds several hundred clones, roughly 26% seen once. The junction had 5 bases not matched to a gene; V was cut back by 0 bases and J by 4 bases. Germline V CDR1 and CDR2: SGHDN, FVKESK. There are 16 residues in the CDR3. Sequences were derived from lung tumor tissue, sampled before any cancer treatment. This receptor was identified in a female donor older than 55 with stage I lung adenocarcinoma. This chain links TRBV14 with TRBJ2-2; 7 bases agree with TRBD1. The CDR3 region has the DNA TGTGCCAGCAGCCAAGAAGACAGGGATCGCACCGGGGAGCTGTTTTTT. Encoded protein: CASSQEDRDRTGELFF.